Detailed here is one TCR beta chain. Antigen: not known. The repertoire was sequenced with immunoSEQ multiplex PCR; TCRdb's copy has only in-frame clones and lacks some. The sample consists of tens of thousands of clones, roughly 84% of them appearing once. The data stem from a study of PD-1 blockade in mismatch repair-deficient tumors. The CDR3 has 15 amino acids. Trimming took 6 bases from V and 0 from J; bases not matched to a gene: 5. CDR1 and CDR2 (germline): SEHNR, FQNEAQ (reference sequence). General study points: Rapid post-treatment expansion, then contraction, generally preceding radiologic response, marked tumor-resident clones.

Every patient had mismatch repair deficiency by PCR or immunohistochemistry. A few pembrolizumab responders had their TCRs sequenced. This sequence joins TRBV7-9 and TRBJ2-1, with 7 bases identical to TRBD1. The clonotype comes from an adult with mismatch repair-deficient cancer. Sequencing used PBMCs, obtained before pembrolizumab treatment. CDR3 nucleotide sequence: TGTGCCAGCAGACGAACAGGGGCCTCCTACAATGAGCAGTTCTTC. It yields the protein CASRRTGASYNEQFF. The full variable domain, its missing parts supplied by reference TRBV7-9 and TRBJ2-1, is DTGVSQNPRHKITKRGQNVTFRCDPISEHNRLYWYRQTLGQGPEFLTYFQNEAQLEKSRLLSDRFSAERPKGSFSTLEIQRTEQGDSAMYLCASRRTGASYNEQFFGPGTRLTVL.